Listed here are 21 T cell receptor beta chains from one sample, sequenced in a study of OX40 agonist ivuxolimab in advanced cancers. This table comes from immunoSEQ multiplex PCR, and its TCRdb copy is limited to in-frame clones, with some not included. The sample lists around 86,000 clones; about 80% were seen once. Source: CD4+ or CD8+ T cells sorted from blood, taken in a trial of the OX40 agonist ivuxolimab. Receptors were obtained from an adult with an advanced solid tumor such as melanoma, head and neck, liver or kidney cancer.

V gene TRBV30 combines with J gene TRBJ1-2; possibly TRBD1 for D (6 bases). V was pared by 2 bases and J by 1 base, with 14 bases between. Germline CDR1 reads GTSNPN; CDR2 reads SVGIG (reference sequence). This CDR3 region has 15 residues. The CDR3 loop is CAWSLTGHSNYGYTF. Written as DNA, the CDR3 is TGTGCCTGGAGTCTCACGGGACACAGTAACTATGGCTACACCTTC.

The CDR3 loop reads CASSFLLLGETQYF. In nucleotides, the CDR3 is TGTGCCAGCAGCTTCCTCTTATTGGGGGAGACCCAGTACTTC. This chain links TRBV7-6 with TRBJ2-5; no firm D call. CDR1 and CDR2 (germline): SGHVS, FNYEAQ. The CDR3 runs to 14 residues. Trimming shortened V by 3 bases and J by 5 bases, and 13 bases separated the two germline ends. The whole variable domain, filled in from reference TRBV7-6 and TRBJ2-5, reads GAGVSQSPRYKVTKRGQDVALRCDPISGHVSLYWYRQALGQGPEFLTYFNYEAQQDKSGLPNDRFSAERPEGSISTLTIQRTEQRDSAMYRCASSFLLLGETQYFGPGTRLLVL.

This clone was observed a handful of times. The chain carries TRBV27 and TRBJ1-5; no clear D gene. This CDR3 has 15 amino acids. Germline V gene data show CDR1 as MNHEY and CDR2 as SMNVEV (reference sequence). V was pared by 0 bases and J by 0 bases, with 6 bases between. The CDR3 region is CASSLSQNSNQPQHF. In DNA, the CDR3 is TGTGCCAGCAGTTTATCACAGAATAGCAATCAGCCCCAGCATTTT.

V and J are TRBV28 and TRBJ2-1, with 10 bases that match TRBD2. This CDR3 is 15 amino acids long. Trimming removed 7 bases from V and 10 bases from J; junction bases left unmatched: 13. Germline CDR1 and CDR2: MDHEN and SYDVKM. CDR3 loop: CASTPGAAGGHEQFF. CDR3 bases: TGTGCCAGCACCCCGGGAGCAGCGGGGGGGCACGAGCAGTTCTTC.

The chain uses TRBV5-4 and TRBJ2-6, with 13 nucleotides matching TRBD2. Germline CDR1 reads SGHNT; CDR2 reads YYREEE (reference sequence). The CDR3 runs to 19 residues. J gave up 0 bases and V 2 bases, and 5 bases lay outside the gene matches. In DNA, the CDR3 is TGTGCCAGCAGCTTAGGACTAGCGGGGGCGACCTCTGGGGCCAACGTCCTGACTTTC. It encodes CASSLGLAGATSGANVLTF.

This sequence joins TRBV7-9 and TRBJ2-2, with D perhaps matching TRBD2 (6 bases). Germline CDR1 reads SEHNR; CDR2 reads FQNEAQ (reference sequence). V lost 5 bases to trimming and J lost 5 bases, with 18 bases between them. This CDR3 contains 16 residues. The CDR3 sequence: CASSPRGAFNTGELFF. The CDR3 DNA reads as TGTGCCAGCAGCCCCCGCGGGGCCTTCAATACCGGGGAGCTGTTTTTT.

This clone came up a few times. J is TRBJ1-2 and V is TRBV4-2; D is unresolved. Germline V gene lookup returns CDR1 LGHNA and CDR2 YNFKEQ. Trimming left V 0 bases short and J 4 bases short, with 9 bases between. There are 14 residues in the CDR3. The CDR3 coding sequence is TGTGCCAGCAGCCAAGATCGTACGGCCTATGGCTACACCTTC. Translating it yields CASSQDRTAYGYTF.

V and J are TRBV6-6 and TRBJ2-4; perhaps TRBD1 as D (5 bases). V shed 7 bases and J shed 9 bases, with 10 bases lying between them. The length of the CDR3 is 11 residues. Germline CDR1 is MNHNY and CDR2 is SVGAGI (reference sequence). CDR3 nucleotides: TGTGCCAGCACCAGGGAAGGCATTCAGTACTTC. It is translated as CASTREGIQYF.

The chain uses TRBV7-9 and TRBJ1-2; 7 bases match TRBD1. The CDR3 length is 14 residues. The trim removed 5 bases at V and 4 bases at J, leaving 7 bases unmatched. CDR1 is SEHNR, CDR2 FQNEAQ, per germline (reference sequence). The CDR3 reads CASSPPGQLYGYTF. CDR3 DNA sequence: TGTGCCAGCAGCCCACCGGGACAGCTCTATGGCTACACCTTC.

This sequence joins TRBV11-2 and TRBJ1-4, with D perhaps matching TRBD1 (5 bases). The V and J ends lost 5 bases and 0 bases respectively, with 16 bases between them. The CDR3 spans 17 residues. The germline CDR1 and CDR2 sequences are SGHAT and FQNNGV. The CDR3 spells CASSPPSGGTTNEKLFF. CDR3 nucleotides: TGTGCCAGCAGCCCGCCCTCCGGGGGGACAACTAATGAAAAACTGTTTTTT.

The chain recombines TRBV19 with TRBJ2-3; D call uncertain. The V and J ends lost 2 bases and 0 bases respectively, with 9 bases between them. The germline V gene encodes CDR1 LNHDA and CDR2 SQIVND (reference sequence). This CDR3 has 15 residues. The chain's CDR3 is CASSIRTGSTDTQYF. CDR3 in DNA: TGTGCCAGTAGTATACGGACCGGTAGCACAGATACGCAGTATTTT.

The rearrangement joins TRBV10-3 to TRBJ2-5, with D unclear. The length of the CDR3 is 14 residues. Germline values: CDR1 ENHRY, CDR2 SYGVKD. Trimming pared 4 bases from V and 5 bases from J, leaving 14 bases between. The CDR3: CAISGHGGLETQYF. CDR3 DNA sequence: TGTGCCATCAGTGGTCATGGTGGATTGGAGACCCAGTACTTC.

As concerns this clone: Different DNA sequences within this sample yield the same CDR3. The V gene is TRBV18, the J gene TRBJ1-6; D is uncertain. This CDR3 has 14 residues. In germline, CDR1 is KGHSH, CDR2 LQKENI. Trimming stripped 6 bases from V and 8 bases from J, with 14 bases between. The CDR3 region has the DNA TGTGCCAGCTCGCCCACACAGCTCGATTCACCCCTCCACTTT. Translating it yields CASSPTQLDSPLHF.

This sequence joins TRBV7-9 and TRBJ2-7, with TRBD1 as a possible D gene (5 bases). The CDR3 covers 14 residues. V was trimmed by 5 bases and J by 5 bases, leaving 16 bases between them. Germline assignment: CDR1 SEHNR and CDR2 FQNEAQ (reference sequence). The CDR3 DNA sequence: TGTGCCAGCAGCGATACCGCCAGGGTCGACGAGCAGTACTTC. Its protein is CASSDTARVDEQYF.

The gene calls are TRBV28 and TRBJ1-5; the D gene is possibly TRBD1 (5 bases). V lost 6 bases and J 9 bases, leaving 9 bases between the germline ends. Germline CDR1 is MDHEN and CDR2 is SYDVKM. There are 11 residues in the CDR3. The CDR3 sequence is CASSQGWPQHF. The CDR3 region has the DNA TGTGCCAGCAGCCAGGGTTGGCCCCAGCATTTT.

CDR3: CASRDLQETQYF. In DNA, the CDR3 is TGTGCCAGCAGGGACCTCCAAGAGACCCAGTACTTC. The chain combines TRBV7-9 with TRBJ2-5; D is unresolved. V gave up 6 bases and J gave up 1 base, with 6 bases separating them. In germline, CDR1 is SEHNR, CDR2 FQNEAQ (reference sequence). CDR3 size: 12 residues. The variable domain in full, completed from reference TRBV7-9 and TRBJ2-5, reads DTGVSQNPRHKITKRGQNVTFRCDPISEHNRLYWYRQTLGQGPEFLTYFQNEAQLEKSRLLSDRFSAERPKGSFSTLEIQRTEQGDSAMYLCASRDLQETQYFGPGTRLLVL.

The CDR3 DNA is TGTGCCAGCAGTTTATTTCCCCGGGACTATGGCTACACCTTC. It yields the protein CASSLFPRDYGYTF. This rearrangement joins TRBV6-6 to TRBJ1-2; D is uncertain. V lost 4 bases to trimming and J lost 3 bases, with 12 bases between them. The germline CDR1 and CDR2 sequences are MNHNY and SVGAGI (reference sequence). CDR3 length equals 14 residues.

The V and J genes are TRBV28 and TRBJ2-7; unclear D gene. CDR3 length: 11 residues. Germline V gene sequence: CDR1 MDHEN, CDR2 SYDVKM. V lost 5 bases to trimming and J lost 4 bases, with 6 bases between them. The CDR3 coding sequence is TGTGCCAGCAGTAACAGATACGAGCAGTACGTC. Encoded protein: CASSNRYEQYV.

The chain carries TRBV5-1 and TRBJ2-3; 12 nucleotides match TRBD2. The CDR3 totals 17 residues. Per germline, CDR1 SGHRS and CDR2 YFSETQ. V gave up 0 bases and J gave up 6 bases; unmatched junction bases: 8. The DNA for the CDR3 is TGCGCCAGCAGCTTGGCGGCTAGCGGGGGGGGCCCGGATACGCAGTATTTT. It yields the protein CASSLAASGGGPDTQYF.

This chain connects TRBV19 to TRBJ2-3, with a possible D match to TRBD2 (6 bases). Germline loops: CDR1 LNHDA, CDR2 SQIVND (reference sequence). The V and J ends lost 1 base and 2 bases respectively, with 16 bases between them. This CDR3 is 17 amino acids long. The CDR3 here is CASSIVGGEGNTDTQYF. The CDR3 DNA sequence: TGTGCCAGTAGTATAGTTGGAGGGGAAGGGAACACAGATACGCAGTATTTT.

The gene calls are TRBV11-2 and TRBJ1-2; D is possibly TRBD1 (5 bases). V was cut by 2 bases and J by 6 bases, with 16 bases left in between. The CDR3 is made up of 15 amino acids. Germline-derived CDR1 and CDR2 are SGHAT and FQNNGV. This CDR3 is CASSLSSNRIDGYTF. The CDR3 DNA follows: TGTGCCAGCAGCTTAAGTAGCAACAGGATTGATGGCTACACCTTC.